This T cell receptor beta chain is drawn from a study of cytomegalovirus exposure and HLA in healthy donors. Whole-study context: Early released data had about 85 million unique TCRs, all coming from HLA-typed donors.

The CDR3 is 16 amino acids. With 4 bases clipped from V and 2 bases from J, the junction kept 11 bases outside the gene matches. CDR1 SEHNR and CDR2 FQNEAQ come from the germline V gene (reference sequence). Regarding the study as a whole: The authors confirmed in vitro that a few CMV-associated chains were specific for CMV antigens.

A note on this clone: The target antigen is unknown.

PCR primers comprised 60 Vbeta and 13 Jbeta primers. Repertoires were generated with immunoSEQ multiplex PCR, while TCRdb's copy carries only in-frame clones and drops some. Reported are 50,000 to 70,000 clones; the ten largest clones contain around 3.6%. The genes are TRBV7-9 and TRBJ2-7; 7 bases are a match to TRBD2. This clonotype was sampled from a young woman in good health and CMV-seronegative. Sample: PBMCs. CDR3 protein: CASSSQGLAATYEQYF. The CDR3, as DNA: TGTGCCAGCAGCTCCCAGGGCCTAGCGGCGACCTACGAGCAGTACTTC.